This record covers a single TCR beta chain. CDR1 and CDR2 from the germline V gene are SGHTA and FQGNSA. The CDR3 has 15 residues. V was shortened by 4 bases and J by 0 bases, with 10 bases between the two germline ends. This sample was included in a study of CD8 T cells in Susac syndrome. The RNA input was roughly 0.45 to 1 ug, and it was reverse transcribed with random hexamers. TCRdb re-analysed the immunoSEQ multiplex PCR reads in MiXCR, keeping a single row per CDR3 protein. Of some 160,000 distinct CDR3 sequences in the sample, under 95% were seen once. Sequenced input: CD4+ T cells from PBMCs. The origin of this receptor is a human donor with Susac syndrome. The chain recombines TRBV7-2 with TRBJ1-5; a weak D match, TRBD1 (6 bases). The CDR3 DNA is TGTGCCAGCAGCTCCGGGACAAATAGCAATCAGCCCCAGCATTTT. Encoded protein: CASSSGTNSNQPQHF.